This T cell receptor beta chain was documented in a study of blood T cells in healthy people across ages. Germline V gene sequence: CDR1 SGHAT, CDR2 FQNNGV. CDR3 length equals 13 residues. A second PCR, run for about 7 to 12 cycles, used a sample-barcoded 5' primer plus a J-beta primer mix. Tags on each cDNA molecule came from a template-switch adaptor with 12 random nucleotides. TCRdb called the 5' RACE reads again in MiXCR, with one record for every CDR3 protein. The table lists hundreds of thousands of distinct CDR3 sequences, roughly 30% of them singletons, with about 16% in the top ten. Regarding this clonotype: Given a much more abundant clone one base away, this may be a read error. Because the CDR3 is missing its conserved closing phenylalanine or tryptophan, this is likely a read error.

This TCR was recovered from a woman aged 80 or over in good health. The rearrangement uses TRBV11-2 and TRBJ2-5, with D possibly TRBD2 on 6 matching bases. With the DNA end fitting TRBJ2-7 better, the J assignment may be wrong. The specimen sequenced was blood. The CDR3 DNA follows: TGTGCCAGCAGCTTCGGCGGGACCTACGAGCAGTACTTA. Translated, it gives CASSFGGTYEQYL.